Listed below are T cell receptor beta chains from one sample, sequenced in a study of T cell clonotyping in hematopoietic cell transplantation. Only in-frame clones appear in the TCRdb table, and some are missing; sequencing was by immunoSEQ multiplex PCR. This table has about 27,000 clones, 60% to 80% appearing once. Sequences were derived from peripheral blood mononuclear cells, sampled before stem cell transplant. The origin of the receptors is a man aged 45 to 65 with myelodysplastic syndrome. Some clones in this sample may be carry-over from other donors' samples. Each CDR3 is given with its conserved first and last residue. A D gene is named only where the DNA matches it firmly. The size field is filled for only some rows; it gives once, few, many or a size class.

v_call: TRBV6-5
clone_size: -
d_call: TRBD1
j_call: TRBJ1-6
cdr3_aa: CASSRSRGPNSPLHF
cdr3_nt: TGTGCCAGCAGTCGATCCAGGGGGCCGAATTCACCCCTCCACTTT

v_call: TRBV28
clone_size: few
d_call: -
j_call: TRBJ1-6
cdr3_aa: CASSLAGVNSPLHF
cdr3_nt: TGTGCCAGCAGTTTGGCAGGGGTGAATTCACCCCTCCACTTT

v_call: TRBV5-6
clone_size: -
d_call: -
j_call: TRBJ1-2
cdr3_aa: CASSFYSGLSGGYTF
cdr3_nt: TGTGCCAGCAGCTTCTATTCGGGTTTGAGCGGTGGCTACACCTTC

v_call: TRBV27
clone_size: -
d_call: -
j_call: TRBJ2-5
cdr3_aa: CASSLVVASQETQYF
cdr3_nt: TGTGCCAGCAGTCTAGTTGTAGCTTCTCAAGAGACCCAGTACTTC

v_call: TRBV30
clone_size: -
d_call: -
j_call: TRBJ2-5
cdr3_aa: CAWSAGGETQYF
cdr3_nt: TGTGCCTGGAGTGCGGGGGGCGAGACCCAGTACTTC

v_call: TRBV25-1
clone_size: -
d_call: -
j_call: TRBJ1-1
cdr3_aa: CASSGLGGNTEAFF
cdr3_nt: TGTGCCAGCAGTGGGCTAGGGGGGAACACTGAAGCTTTCTTT

v_call: TRBV28
clone_size: few
d_call: -
j_call: TRBJ1-2
cdr3_aa: CASKSFQHGYTF
cdr3_nt: TGTGCCAGCAAATCTTTCCAGCATGGCTACACCTTC

v_call: TRBV9
clone_size: -
d_call: -
j_call: TRBJ2-2
cdr3_aa: CASSVGTWGTGELFF
cdr3_nt: TGTGCCAGCAGCGTAGGGACCTGGGGCACCGGGGAGCTGTTTTTT

v_call: TRBV6-5
clone_size: -
d_call: -
j_call: TRBJ1-2
cdr3_aa: CASSPNLRNYGYTF
cdr3_nt: TGTGCCAGCAGCCCAAACCTCAGAAACTATGGCTACACCTTC

v_call: TRBV30
clone_size: -
d_call: -
j_call: TRBJ1-5
cdr3_aa: CAWSQGTADFQPQHF
cdr3_nt: TGTGCCTGGAGCCAAGGGACGGCGGACTTTCAGCCCCAGCATTTT

v_call: TRBV7-6
clone_size: -
d_call: -
j_call: TRBJ2-5
cdr3_aa: CASSLGTGRETQYF
cdr3_nt: TGTGCCAGCAGCTTAGGCACAGGGCGGGAGACCCAGTACTTC

v_call: TRBV7-2
clone_size: -
d_call: -
j_call: TRBJ2-6
cdr3_aa: CASSFGSSGANVLTF
cdr3_nt: TGTGCCAGCAGCTTCGGGTCGTCCGGGGCCAACGTCCTGACTTTC

v_call: TRBV19
clone_size: -
d_call: -
j_call: TRBJ1-1
cdr3_aa: CASSIGAGQAFF
cdr3_nt: TGTGCCAGTAGTATCGGGGCAGGACAAGCTTTCTTT

v_call: TRBV30
clone_size: -
d_call: -
j_call: TRBJ1-5
cdr3_aa: CAWSPDSNNQPQHF
cdr3_nt: TGTGCCTGGAGCCCCGACAGTAACAATCAGCCCCAGCATTTT